This T cell receptor (beta chain) stems from a study of T-cell reconstitution after alpha-beta-depleted transplantation in children. The library targeted TCRbeta and was prepared with unique molecular identifiers. TCRdb itself ran the PCR reads through MiXCR, one entry per CDR3 protein. The sample records around 200,000 distinct CDR3 sequences, more than 6.5% being singletons. This clonotype was picked up many times. V shed 5 bases and J shed 3 bases, with 10 bases lying between them. The CDR3 has 14 residues. The chain couples TRBV12-3 or TRBV12-4 to TRBJ2-2; D is unclear. The sample consisted of PBMCs from the stem cell graft donor, taken from the stem cell graft. This TCR came from a human donor who donated a stem cell graft to a child with Wiskott-Aldrich syndrome. For the CDR3, the DNA is TGTGCCAGCAGTGAGGACGGTTACACCGGGGAGCTGTTTTTT. It yields the protein CASSEDGYTGELFF.